The sequence of this T cell receptor beta chain was determined in a study of CD8 T cells in Susac syndrome. After extraction with the RNeasy kit, roughly 0.45 to 1 ug of the RNA was reverse transcribed using random hexamers. TCRdb analysed the immunoSEQ multiplex PCR reads with MiXCR anew, one entry per CDR3 protein. Here the sample spans about 85,000 distinct CDR3 sequences, approximately 95% being singletons. This CDR3 is 14 amino acids long. Germline assignment: CDR1 LNHNV and CDR2 YYDKDF (reference sequence). The junction had 6 bases not matched to a gene; V was cut back by 5 bases and J by 2 bases.

Sequencing input: CD8+ T cells from PBMCs. The TCR originated in a human donor with Susac syndrome. The chain uses TRBV15 and TRBJ2-7, with 7 bases fitting TRBD1. CDR3 sequence reads: CATSAGTVPYEQYF. The CDR3 DNA reads TGTGCCACCAGCGCCGGGACAGTCCCCTACGAGCAGTACTTC. Full variable domain (outside the CDR3, taken from reference TRBV15 and TRBJ2-7): DAMVIQNPRYQVTQFGKPVTLSCSQTLNHNVMYWYQQKSSQAPKLLFHYYDKDFNNEADTPDNFQSRRPNTSFCFLDIRSPGLGDTAMYLCATSAGTVPYEQYFGPGTRLTVT.